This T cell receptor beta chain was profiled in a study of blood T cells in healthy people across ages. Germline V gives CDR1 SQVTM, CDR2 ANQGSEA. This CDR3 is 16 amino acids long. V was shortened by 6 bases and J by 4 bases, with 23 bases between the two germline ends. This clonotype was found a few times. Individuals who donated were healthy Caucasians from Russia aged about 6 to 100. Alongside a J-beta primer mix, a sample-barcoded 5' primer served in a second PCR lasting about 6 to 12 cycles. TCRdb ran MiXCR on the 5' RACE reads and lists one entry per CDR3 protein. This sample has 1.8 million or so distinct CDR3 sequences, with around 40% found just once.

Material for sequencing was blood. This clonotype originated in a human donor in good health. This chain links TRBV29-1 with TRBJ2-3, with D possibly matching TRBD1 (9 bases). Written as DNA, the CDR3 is TGCAGCGTGTCGGGGGGGACAGGGAAAATCCCAGATACGCAGTATTTT. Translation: CSVSGGTGKIPDTQYF.